This T cell receptor beta chain stems from a study of T cell responses to AZD1222 COVID-19 vaccine. Study background: Second-dose recipients at about 4 or about 12 weeks were treated as one pooled group. Findings and limits, study-wide: Mostly white British, mostly female donors; authors suggested clonal diversity may be underestimated. Reportedly, nearly half of unique spike TCRs recognized epitopes outside B.1.351/B.1.1.7 mutations.

The data were produced by immunoSEQ multiplex PCR, yet TCRdb's version contains in-frame clones alone and is incomplete. The sample lists some 84,000 clones, 80% to 90% occurring once. With V trimmed by 5 bases and J by 5 bases, 9 bases remained unmatched. Germline V gives CDR1 SGHVS, CDR2 FNYEAQ. The CDR3 has 16 amino acids. As concerns this clone: As yet, its antigen is unknown.

The chain carries TRBV7-6 and TRBJ1-4, with 9 bases identical to TRBD1. Source: peripheral blood, taken on day 0 of AZD1222 vaccination. The TCR originated in an adult in good health. CDR3 bases: TGTGCCAGCAGCCCACGGGACAGGGTCCGAAATGAAAAACTGTTTTTT. Encoded protein: CASSPRDRVRNEKLFF.